This T cell receptor (beta chain) was profiled in a study of blood T cell repertoires in COVID-19. Per germline, CDR1 MDHEN and CDR2 SYDVKM. This CDR3 has 14 residues. Trimming cost V 3 bases and J 5 bases, with 8 bases left between them. How the authors handled the data: Estimates of nucleated cell counts were drawn from the amplification of reference gene primers. The table came from immunoSEQ multiplex PCR; TCRdb's copy has only in-frame clones and leaves some out. V and J calls plus clone size are reproduced from that table; the DNA served to infer D and trimming. The data hold approximately 170,000 clones, with about 83% observed a single time.

The sequenced material came from PBMCs or T cells enriched from blood (not recorded which). This chain uses TRBV28 with TRBJ1-6; D perhaps matches TRBD1 (5 bases). The sequence came from a woman between 50 and 59 years old in a cohort exposed to, infected with or recovered from COVID-19 (not recorded which). Written as DNA, the CDR3 is TGTGCCAGCAGTTTTCAGGGCAATAATTCACCCCTCCACTTT. It yields the protein CASSFQGNNSPLHF.